Each of the 15 T cell receptor beta chains below was sequenced from the same sample in a study of molecular identifiers for immune sequencing clone quantification. Via MiXCR, TCRdb re-called the PCR reads, giving one row per CDR3 protein. The sample has approximately 670,000 distinct CDR3 sequences, 20% seen once. The material sequenced was naive CD8+ T cells from blood, with Jurkat cell RNA spiked in. Regarding subset: FACS-sorted CD8+CD4-CCR7+CD45RA+ naive T cells. The receptors come from a human donor in good health. Some libraries in this study had Jurkat cell RNA spiked in.

There are many counts of this clonotype. This rearrangement joins TRBV7-9 to TRBJ2-7; 10 positions agree with TRBD1. Germline CDR1 is SEHNR and CDR2 is FQNEAQ (reference sequence). Trimming removed 5 bases from V and 6 bases from J; junction bases left unmatched: 10. This CDR3 comprises 15 residues. The CDR3 DNA follows: TGTGCCAGCAGCCCCCCCGGGACAGGGGAGGGCGAGCAGTACTTC. This codes for CASSPPGTGEGEQYF.

This clonotype showed up just a few times. V usage is TRBV2 and J usage is TRBJ1-6; D not certain. Germline lookup yields CDR1 SNHLY and CDR2 FYNNEI. The ends were cut back, 4 bases at V and 3 bases at J, with 13 bases in the middle. This CDR3 is 16 amino acids long. The CDR3 protein is CASSVGSAYYNSPLHF. The DNA for the CDR3 is TGTGCCAGCAGTGTAGGTTCCGCGTACTATAATTCACCCCTCCACTTT.

The chain couples TRBV7-9 to TRBJ2-1, with 8 bases aligning to TRBD2. This CDR3 spans 16 amino acids. After removal of 1 base from V and 4 bases from J, the junction contained 6 bases not matched to a gene. CDR1 is SEHNR and CDR2 is FQNEAQ in the germline V gene (reference sequence). CDR3 in DNA: TGTGCCAGCAGCTTAGAGGGCGGGAGGAGATACAATGAGCAGTTCTTC. The encoded protein is CASSLEGGRRYNEQFF.

The table lists this clonotype with many counts. The V and J genes are TRBV10-3 and TRBJ2-2; 9 nucleotides line up with TRBD1. This CDR3 spans 18 amino acids. V trimming: 4 bases; J trimming: 3 bases; junction bases outside the gene matches: 12. Germline values: CDR1 ENHRY, CDR2 SYGVKD. Here the CDR3 reads CAISGTGEKGRHTGELFF. Here the CDR3 DNA reads TGTGCCATCAGTGGGACAGGGGAGAAGGGTAGACACACCGGGGAGCTGTTTTTT.

Only one count was recorded for this clonotype. The junction differs from germline at one of its ends, possibly a read error. The V and J genes are TRBV5-1 and TRBJ1-1, with TRBD1 matching over 9 bases. Germline lookup yields CDR1 SGHRS and CDR2 YFSETQ. This CDR3 region has 14 residues. As DNA, the CDR3 is TGCGCCAACAGCTTGGGACAGGGTGACACTGAAGCTTTCTTT. Its translation: CANSLGQGDTEAFF.

This clonotype was recorded many times. CDR3 residues: CASSHDRGSTDTQYF. The CDR3 DNA reads TGCGCCAGCAGCCACGACAGGGGGAGCACAGATACGCAGTATTTT. The chain is built from TRBV4-3 and TRBJ2-3; 9 nucleotides match TRBD1. This CDR3 has 15 amino acids. With 3 bases clipped from V and 0 bases from J, the junction kept 1 base outside the gene matches. CDR1 is LGHNA and CDR2 is YSLEER in the germline V gene.

This clonotype showed up just a few times. V usage is TRBV30 and J usage is TRBJ2-7; 11 nucleotides agree with TRBD2. CDR1 GTSNPN and CDR2 SVGIG come from the germline V gene (reference sequence). After removal of 0 bases from V and 7 bases from J, the junction contained 8 bases not matched to a gene. The CDR3 has 15 residues. The CDR3 protein is CAWSVVLAGVREQYF. As DNA, the CDR3 is TGTGCCTGGAGTGTTGTACTAGCGGGAGTGAGGGAGCAGTACTTC. The full variable domain, in which reference TRBV30 and TRBJ2-7 provide the parts outside the CDR3, is SQTIHQWPATLVQPVGSPLSLECTVEGTSNPNLYWYRQAAGRGLQLLFYSVGIGQISSEVPQNLSASRPQDRQFILSSKKLLLSDSGFYLCAWSVVLAGVREQYFGPGTRLTVT.

This clonotype was observed at least ten times. The chain combines TRBV29-1 with TRBJ2-3, with 8 bases matching TRBD1. The V segment lost 7 bases and the J segment 3 bases; nucleotides outside the gene matches: 9. The germline V gene has CDR1 SQVTM and CDR2 ANQGSEA. This CDR3 spans 14 amino acids. For the CDR3, the DNA is TGCAGCGCCTCCGGGGACAGGTCAACAGATACGCAGTATTTT. Translating gives CSASGDRSTDTQYF.

This clonotype was recorded at least ten times. J is TRBJ2-3 and V is TRBV4-3; 7 nucleotides agree with TRBD1. The germline V gene has CDR1 LGHNA and CDR2 YSLEER. This CDR3 contains 14 residues. V was clipped by 2 bases and J by 6 bases; unmatched bases: 5. CDR3 coding DNA: TGCGCCAGCAGCCAATGGCAGGGGGTCGATACGCAGTATTTT. Translating it yields CASSQWQGVDTQYF.

This clonotype was counted at least ten times. The chain joins TRBV5-6 to TRBJ1-1, with D possibly TRBD1 on 6 matching bases. CDR1 is SGHDT, CDR2 YYEEEE, per germline. There are 15 residues in the CDR3. Deletions cut 4 bases from V and 0 bases from J, with 13 bases between. DNA of the CDR3: TGTGCCAGCAGCCTATACAGGGCCCTGAACACTGAAGCTTTCTTT. Encoded protein: CASSLYRALNTEAFF.

This clonotype was detected many times. The V call is TRBV7-2, the J call TRBJ1-1; D not certain. Germline V gives CDR1 SGHTA, CDR2 FQGNSA. CDR3 length: 11 amino acids. Trimming pared 5 bases from V and 3 bases from J, leaving 4 bases between. The CDR3 coding sequence is TGTGCCAGCAGCGAACACACTGAAGCTTTCTTT. This encodes CASSEHTEAFF.

At least ten counts were recorded for this clonotype. Here the CDR3 DNA reads TGTGCCAGCAGCGCGCCCGGGACTACTCTCGCCGGGCAGTTCTTC. The encoded protein is CASSAPGTTLAGQFF. The chain combines TRBV7-9 with TRBJ2-1; TRBD2 matches 7 bases. After removal of 5 bases from V and 12 bases from J, the junction contained 16 bases not matched to a gene. Germline V gene sequence: CDR1 SEHNR, CDR2 FQNEAQ (reference sequence). The CDR3 runs 15 residues.

On this clonotype itself: Just one base apart from a much larger clone, this may be a read error. Since no conserved phenylalanine or tryptophan closes the CDR3, a read error is the likely cause. The rearrangement links TRBV30 to TRBJ2-1, with 10 bases lining up with TRBD1. In germline, CDR1 is GTSNPN, CDR2 SVGIG (reference sequence). This CDR3 is 17 amino acids long. V dropped 2 bases and J dropped 2; count of bases not matched to a gene: 9. CDR3 loop: CAWSSTPDRGPYNEQFS. CDR3 nucleotides: TGTGCCTGGAGTTCCACGCCCGACAGGGGGCCCTACAATGAGCAGTTCTCC.

This clonotype was counted at least ten times. The DNA of the CDR3 is TGTGCCAGCAGCAACTGGGGAGCTGAAAAGGTAGATACGCAGTATTTT. It is translated as CASSNWGAEKVDTQYF. The genes are TRBV12-3 or TRBV12-4 and TRBJ2-3; D may be TRBD2 (5 bases). The CDR3 sequence is 16 residues long. With 6 bases removed from V and 5 bases from J, the gap between germline ends came to 21 bases.

The table lists this clonotype with a few counts. This chain links TRBV6-2 or TRBV6-3 with TRBJ1-4; perhaps TRBD1 as D (6 bases). This CDR3 spans 17 amino acids. Germline CDR1 and CDR2: MNHEY and SVGEGT. Trimming pared 4 bases from V and 4 bases from J, leaving 19 bases between. The CDR3 spells CASSCIGTPSGNEKLFF. The CDR3 bases are TGTGCCAGCAGTTGCATCGGGACACCCTCGGGTAATGAAAAACTGTTTTTT.